Following are 9 T cell receptor beta chains from one sample sequenced in a study of blood T cell repertoires in COVID-19. The method was immunoSEQ multiplex PCR; TCRdb's version includes in-frame clones alone and lacks a portion of them. The data show 80,000 to 95,000 clones, roughly 76% seen once. Sequenced material: peripheral blood. The receptors were gathered from a woman older than 75 with active or convalescent COVID-19.

This chain links TRBV19 with TRBJ1-2; no clear D. The CDR3 length is 14 residues. Per germline, CDR1 LNHDA and CDR2 SQIVND (reference sequence). V lost 7 bases to trimming and J lost 11 bases, with 23 bases between them. The CDR3 coding sequence is TGTGCCAGTACCCCGACGAGCGTTCCGACGGGGTACACCTTC. Encoded protein: CASTPTSVPTGYTF.

Here the CDR3 DNA reads TGTGCCACCAGTGATTCGGGGGTCGCTACCCACGAGCAGTACTTC. Residues: CATSDSGVATHEQYF. V is TRBV24-1 and J is TRBJ2-7; a weak D match, TRBD2 (6 bases). Between the trimmed V and J ends, which lost 2 bases and 5 bases, there was a span of 15 bases. Germline assignment: CDR1 KGHDR and CDR2 SFDVKD. This CDR3 has 15 residues.

The V call is TRBV30, the J call TRBJ1-5, with 10 bases aligning to TRBD1. The J segment lost 4 bases and the V segment lost 3 bases, leaving 6 bases of the junction unmatched. This CDR3 is built from 15 residues. Germline V gives CDR1 GTSNPN, CDR2 SVGIG (reference sequence). The CDR3 protein is CAWSAPGQGNQPQHF. CDR3 coding DNA: TGTGCCTGGAGCGCCCCGGGACAGGGGAATCAGCCCCAGCATTTT.

The V gene is TRBV5-6, the J gene TRBJ1-3; TRBD1 might be the D (6 bases). CDR1 and CDR2 (germline): SGHDT, YYEEEE. The V and J ends lost 1 base and 3 bases respectively, with 8 bases between them. The CDR3 runs to 14 residues. In DNA form, the CDR3 reads TGTGCCAGCAGCTTGTGGGGGCATGGAAACACCATATATTTT. Protein product: CASSLWGHGNTIYF.

CDR3 DNA sequence: TGCAGTGCTAGTGAAAGTAGGGGGCCGTACGAGCAGTACTTC. This sequence encodes CSASESRGPYEQYF. The V call is TRBV20-1, the J call TRBJ2-7; 7 bases align to TRBD1. Germline V gene sequence: CDR1 DFQATT, CDR2 SNEGSKA (reference sequence). The CDR3 loop spans 14 amino acids. The ends lost 3 bases at V and 4 bases at J; junction bases unmatched: 9.

This chain links TRBV7-2 with TRBJ2-2; a weak D match, TRBD2 (6 bases). V lost 5 bases and J lost 1, with 17 bases in between. CDR3 length equals 17 residues. Germline V gene data show CDR1 as SGHTA and CDR2 as FQGNSA. CDR3 in amino acids: CASSLEGRSGNTGELFF. The CDR3 nucleotides are TGTGCCAGCAGCCTAGAGGGGAGGAGTGGGAACACCGGGGAGCTGTTTTTT.

The chain has TRBV6-1 and TRBJ1-2, with 8 bases matching TRBD1. CDR3 size: 15 residues. Germline CDR1 MNHNS, CDR2 SASEGT. The junction had 6 bases not matched to a gene; V was cut back by 0 bases and J by 6 bases. For the CDR3, the DNA is TGTGCCAGCAGTGAAGCAGGGGACAGGAGAGATGGCTACACCTTC. This encodes CASSEAGDRRDGYTF.

The gene calls are TRBV19 and TRBJ1-2, with no clear D. V was cut by 7 bases and J by 4 bases, with 4 bases left in between. Germline CDR1 LNHDA, CDR2 SQIVND (reference sequence). The CDR3 length is 10 residues. The CDR3 sequence is CASKSYGYTF. CDR3 coding DNA: TGTGCCAGTAAGAGCTATGGCTACACCTTC.

The CDR3 reads CASSHGVGQGSTYEQYF. For the CDR3, the DNA is TGTGCCAGCAGTCATGGGGTGGGACAGGGGAGCACCTACGAGCAGTACTTC. This chain uses TRBV7-6 with TRBJ2-7; 10 nucleotides line up with TRBD1. This CDR3 has 17 residues. The germline CDR1 and CDR2 sequences are SGHVS and FNYEAQ. The trim removed 6 bases at V and 2 bases at J, leaving 13 bases unmatched. The full variable domain, completed using reference TRBV7-6 and TRBJ2-7, is GAGVSQSPRYKVTKRGQDVALRCDPISGHVSLYWYRQALGQGPEFLTYFNYEAQQDKSGLPNDRFSAERPEGSISTLTIQRTEQRDSAMYRCASSHGVGQGSTYEQYFGPGTRLTVT.